The 5 T cell receptor beta chains listed next were all sequenced from one sample in a study of persistence of HIV-infected CD4 T cells. The libraries were made with immunoSEQ version 4 in survey mode. Generated by immunoSEQ multiplex PCR, the TCRdb table keeps only in-frame clones and is missing some. The data contain about 45,000 clones, 75% to 90% of them singletons. Cells were stimulated nonspecifically with anti-CD3/anti-CD28 magnetic beads. Sorting selected CD4+ T cells upregulating both CD40 ligand and CD69. The antigens of these receptors remain unknown. The sample in question was CD4+ T cells sorted from PBMCs after roughly 20-hour stimulation, obtained from a patient who received antiretroviral therapy. The receptors were gathered from an adult woman with HIV who was CMV-seropositive.

The V call is TRBV7-2, the J call TRBJ1-2, with a possible D match to TRBD1 (6 bases). Germline V gene lookup returns CDR1 SGHTA and CDR2 FQGNSA. The CDR3 covers 15 residues. Between the trimmed V and J ends, which lost 5 bases and 6 bases, there was a span of 19 bases. This CDR3 reads CASSPNSRGGNGYTF. In DNA, the CDR3 is TGTGCCAGCAGCCCCAATTCCAGGGGAGGAAATGGCTACACCTTC.

A single count supports this clone. The chain combines TRBV19 with TRBJ2-3; D gene unclear. Trimming cost V 8 bases and J 1 base, with 13 bases left between them. Germline V CDR1 and CDR2: LNHDA, SQIVND (reference sequence). This CDR3 has 14 amino acids. The DNA for the CDR3 is TGTGCCAGTTCAGACACTTCTGGCACAGATACGCAGTATTTT. Its protein product is CASSDTSGTDTQYF.

The rearrangement joins TRBV11-2 to TRBJ2-1; TRBD2 aligns across 9 bases. Trimming took 0 bases from V and 7 from J; bases not matched to a gene: 10. The CDR3 covers 17 residues. Germline values: CDR1 SGHAT, CDR2 FQNNGV. The CDR3 DNA reads as TGTGCCAGCAGCTTAGACGGGATCGGACTAGCGACTAATGAGCAGTTCTTC. This encodes CASSLDGIGLATNEQFF.

V gene TRBV12-3 or TRBV12-4 combines with J gene TRBJ1-4, with D tentatively TRBD1 (5 bases). Trimming shortened V by 6 bases and J by 8 bases, and 13 bases separated the two germline ends. The CDR3 is 13 amino acids. CDR3 bases: TGTGCCAGCAGCACAGGCCGTGGCGAAAAACTGTTTTTT. Protein sequence: CASSTGRGEKLFF.

The J gene is TRBJ1-1, the V gene TRBV3-1 (or the pseudogene TRBV3-2); no definite D call. CDR1 and CDR2 (germline): LGHDT, YNNKEL (reference sequence). Trimming removed 5 bases at V and 2 bases at J, with 6 bases between. CDR3 size: 12 residues. CDR3 residues: CASSFYNTEAFF. The CDR3 DNA reads TGTGCCAGCAGCTTTTATAACACTGAAGCTTTCTTT.